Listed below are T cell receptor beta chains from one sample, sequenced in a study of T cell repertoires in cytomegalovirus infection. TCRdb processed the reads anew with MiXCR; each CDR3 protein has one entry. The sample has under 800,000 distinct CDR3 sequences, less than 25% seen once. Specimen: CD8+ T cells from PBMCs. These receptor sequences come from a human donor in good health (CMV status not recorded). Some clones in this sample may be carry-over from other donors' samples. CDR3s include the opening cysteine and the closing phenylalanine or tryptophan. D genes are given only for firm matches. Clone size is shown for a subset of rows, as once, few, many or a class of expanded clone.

TGTGCCAGCCTCGTAAGGAGGGGGGCGGGCCAAGAGACCCAGTACTTC | CASLVRRGAGQETQYF | TRBJ2-5 | TRBV6-1 | - | -
TGTGCCAGCAGCTGGGCCCAGGTACACGAGCAGTACTTC | CASSWAQVHEQYF | TRBJ2-7 | TRBV13 | - | -
TGTGCCAGTAGTATTCCCCTCGAAAGGGGATCCACCGGGGAGCTGTTTTTT | CASSIPLERGSTGELFF | TRBJ2-2 | TRBV19 | - | -
TGCAGCGTTGAAGTGGGGGGTCCGGGAGAGACCCAGTACTTC | CSVEVGGPGETQYF | TRBJ2-5 | TRBV29-1 | few | -
TGTGCCAGCAGCTTTGTTCGGGGGGCGTCAGGGGAAGCTTTCTTT | CASSFVRGASGEAFF | TRBJ1-1 | TRBV7-9 | many | -
TGTGCCAGCAGTAGAAATCCCGACTATGGCTACACCTTC | CASSRNPDYGYTF | TRBJ1-2 | TRBV12-3/TRBV12-4 | many | -
TGTGCCAGCAGCTTAAAAGGGGGCGGGGGGGGCCGGGATGAGCAGTTCTTC | CASSLKGGGGGRDEQFF | TRBJ2-1 | TRBV7-6 | many | TRBD2
TGTGCCAGCAGCTTGGGGGGGAACACTGAAGCTTTCTTT | CASSLGGNTEAFF | TRBJ1-1 | TRBV28 | medium-sized | -
TGTGCCAGCAGCCTACCGGGACACGCTAACACCGGGGAGCTGTTTTTT | CASSLPGHANTGELFF | TRBJ2-2 | TRBV7-6 | many | -
TGTGCCACCAGCAGAGATGGACAGATTTACTCTGGGGCCAACGTCCTGACTTTC | CATSRDGQIYSGANVLTF | TRBJ2-6 | TRBV15 | - | -
TGTGCCAGCAGGGAGGGGAGCTCCTATAATTCACCCCTCCACTTT | CASREGSSYNSPLHF | TRBJ1-6 | TRBV6-4 | - | -
TGTGCCAGCAGCCCCGGGACAGGGGCCGACGAGCAGTACTTC | CASSPGTGADEQYF | TRBJ2-7 | TRBV7-9 | many | TRBD1
TGTGCCAGCAGGGAAGGACTAGCGGGGGCGCCGGACACAGATACGCAGTATTTT | CASREGLAGAPDTDTQYF | TRBJ2-3 | TRBV6-2/TRBV6-3 | - | TRBD2
TGTGCCACCAGCAAGCAGGGAGATTTGGCTCAGCCCCAGCATTTT | CATSKQGDLAQPQHF | TRBJ1-5 | TRBV15 | - | -
TGTGCCAGCAGCCAAGAAGGAGCGGGGAAAGGGGATACGCAGTATTTT | CASSQEGAGKGDTQYF | TRBJ2-3 | TRBV4-2 | - | TRBD2
TGTGCCAGCAGCTTCGGACTAGCGCCAGATACGCAGTATTTT | CASSFGLAPDTQYF | TRBJ2-3 | TRBV7-2 | many | TRBD2
TGTGCCAGCAGCTTCCGAGACAGGCTCTGGGGTTCCACAGATACGCAGTATTTT | CASSFRDRLWGSTDTQYF | TRBJ2-3 | TRBV7-2 | many | -
TGCAGTGCGAGGACATACGAAATGAACACCGGGGAGCTGTTTTTT | CSARTYEMNTGELFF | TRBJ2-2 | TRBV20-1 | few | -
TGTGCTAGTGGTTTAGGGTACGGCGAGCAGTACTTC | CASGLGYGEQYF | TRBJ2-7 | TRBV12-5 | - | -
TGCAGTGCTAGAGAGAAACAGGGGGCCGGCGGGGAGCTGTTTTTT | CSAREKQGAGGELFF | TRBJ2-2 | TRBV20-1 | - | TRBD1
TGTGCCAGCAGCTTAGGGGGACATCCTGAAGCTTTCTTT | CASSLGGHPEAFF | TRBJ1-1 | TRBV7-2 | - | -
TGTGCCAGCAGCCAAGATCTATCACCGGCCGATTCACCCCTCCACTTT | CASSQDLSPADSPLHF | TRBJ1-6 | TRBV14 | - | -
TGTGCCAGCAGCCCCCCCGCGCGGGGGGTAAAAGGGGATGAGCAGTTCTTC | CASSPPARGVKGDEQFF | TRBJ2-1 | TRBV28 | few | TRBD2
TGTGCCAGCAGCTTACAAGAGAGTCTCGACAATGAGCAGTTCTTC | CASSLQESLDNEQFF | TRBJ2-1 | TRBV7-3 | many | -
TGTGCCAGCGACCCCTCCGGGACCCCATCGCAGTATTTT | CASDPSGTPSQYF | TRBJ2-3 | TRBV12-3/TRBV12-4 | - | -
TGTGCCAGCAGCTTGGAAGGGGGCGCTCACTATGGCTACACCTTC | CASSLEGGAHYGYTF | TRBJ1-2 | TRBV5-4 | many | TRBD1
TGTGCCAGCAGCTTCACAGGGTTGAGCACCGGGGAGCTGTTTTTT | CASSFTGLSTGELFF | TRBJ2-2 | TRBV7-3 | - | -